The entry below gives a single TCR beta chain sequence along with its context. Its specific antigen is unknown. No base-level quality is on record; no much larger clone is a single base apart. The sample originates from a study of blood T cells in healthy people across ages (dated by TCRdb to about 2015). With regard to the full study: In model experiments, template switching captured roughly one uniquely barcoded TCR beta cDNA molecule for every two T cells. To track age-related changes in TCR beta repertoire diversity, the study relied on deep sequencing normalized with unique cDNA molecular identifiers. Four age groups were formed from the donors: young (average 16 years), middle-aged (approximately 40), aged (approximately 60) and long-lived (82). To avoid experimental bias, donors of different ages were distributed randomly across sequencing lanes. For two donors (one aged 18 to 30 and one aged 80 or older), the study analyzed two additional independent replicas of 1 million unique cDNA reads from the same blood draw. The paper as a whole reports these results and caveats: Compared with the aged group, the long-lived group had more naive CD4+ T cells, fewer expanded clones and increased TCR diversity, suggesting age selection. Bulk unsorted PBMC profiling prevented conclusive comparison of naive and antigen-experienced compartments. A strong correlation was found between observed TCR beta diversity and the percentage of naive T cells measured by flow cytometry. Estimates of total diversity based on one million sequenced T cells were regarded as lower bounds and as underestimates. Observed TCR beta diversity per million T cells fell roughly linearly with age, and a significant reduction was already apparent by age about 43. Donor CMV infection status was unknown, potentially confounding age-related changes in expanded clonotypes.

Systemically healthy Caucasian individuals from Russia, around 38 in total and aged roughly 6 to 90 years, were included as donors. Around 9.9 milliliters of peripheral blood were collected from each donor into EDTA-treated Vacutainer tubes. Ficoll-Paque density-gradient centrifugation was used to isolate PBMCs, with at least 7 million per sample. Trizol reagent was used to extract total RNA from PBMCs, with at least 5.5 micrograms per sample. For every donor, flow cytometry on a PBMC aliquot measured the percentage of naive CD45RAhigh/CD27high T cells. CDR1 DFQATT and CDR2 SNEGSKA were looked up in the germline V gene (reference sequence). Here V drops 2 bases and J drops 2 bases, and the junction holds 5 bases not matched to any gene. Measured from the cysteine to the phenylalanine, the CDR3 is 14 residues long. The kept DNA is CDR3 alone, 42 bases in frame from the first base. Libraries were made using 5' RACE. Sequencing instrument: Illumina HiSeq 2500. A second PCR of about 6 to 12 cycles was run with a J-beta primer mix and a sample-barcoded 5' primer. A template-switch 5' adaptor carrying 12 random nucleotides introduced a unique molecular identifier onto each TCR beta cDNA molecule. At least 2.5 million CDR3-containing paired-end reads were obtained from each sample. First-strand cDNA was synthesized from all RNA with the Mint cDNA synthesis kit, primed by a TRBC-specific oligonucleotide. All cDNA was treated with uracil-DNA glycosylase and then went through a first 18-cycle PCR with the universal primers M1SS and BC2_uni_R. Per the source publication's procedure: For normalization, 1 million high-quality reads were randomly selected from each sample, with every read carrying a distinct molecular identifier. Reads with shared molecular identifiers were discarded instead of being binned into consensus sequences. MiTCR, with a Q25 quality threshold and the strictest error-elimination algorithm, was used for CDR3 identification, clonotype clustering and error correction. A nonparametric unseen species model with Euler transformation was used to estimate a lower bound on total TCR beta diversity. TCRdb redid the processing of the public reads, applying fastp at Q25 and MiXCR, and retained in-frame beta chains. Rows with one shared CDR3 protein collapse into an entry with the most common genes and DNA. TCRdb, not the original authors, processed these V and J calls. For this sample the table gives some 700,000 distinct CDR3 sequences, of which about a fifth were detected only once. Roughly a fifth of the sample belongs to the ten largest clones.

The receptor was isolated from a man aged 70 or older in good health. The sample consisted of blood. The sequence is built from TRBV20-1 and TRBJ1-2, with 7 bases matching TRBD1. For the CDR3, the sequence is CSARQGGSNYGYTF. Here is the DNA: TGCAGTGCTAGACAGGGGGGGTCCAACTATGGCTACACCTTC.